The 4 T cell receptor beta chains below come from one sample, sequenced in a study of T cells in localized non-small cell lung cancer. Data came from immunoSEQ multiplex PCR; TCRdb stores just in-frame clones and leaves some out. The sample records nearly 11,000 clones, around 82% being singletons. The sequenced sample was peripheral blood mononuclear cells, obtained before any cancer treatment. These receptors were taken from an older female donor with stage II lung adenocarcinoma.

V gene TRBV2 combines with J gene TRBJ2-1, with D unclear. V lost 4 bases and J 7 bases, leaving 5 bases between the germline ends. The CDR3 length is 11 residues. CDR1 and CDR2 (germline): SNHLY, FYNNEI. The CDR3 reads CASSVFNEQFF. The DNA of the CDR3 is TGTGCCAGCAGTGTGTTTAATGAGCAGTTCTTC.

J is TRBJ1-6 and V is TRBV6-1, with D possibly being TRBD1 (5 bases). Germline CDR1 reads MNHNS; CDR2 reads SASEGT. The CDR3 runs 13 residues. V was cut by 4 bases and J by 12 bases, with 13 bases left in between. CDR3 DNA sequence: TGTGCCAGCAGTGTCAGGGATCTCCGACCCCTCCACTTT. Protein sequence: CASSVRDLRPLHF.

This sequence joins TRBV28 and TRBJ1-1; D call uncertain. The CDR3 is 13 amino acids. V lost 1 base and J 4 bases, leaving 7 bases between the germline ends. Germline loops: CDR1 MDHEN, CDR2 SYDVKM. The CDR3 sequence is CASSLFLGTEAFF. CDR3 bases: TGTGCCAGCAGTTTATTCCTGGGCACTGAAGCTTTCTTT. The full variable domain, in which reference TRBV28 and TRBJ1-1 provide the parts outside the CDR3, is DVKVTQSSRYLVKRTGEKVFLECVQDMDHENMFWYRQDPGLGLRLIYFSYDVKMKEKGDIPEGYSVSREKKERFSLILESASTNQTSMYLCASSLFLGTEAFFGQGTRLTVV.

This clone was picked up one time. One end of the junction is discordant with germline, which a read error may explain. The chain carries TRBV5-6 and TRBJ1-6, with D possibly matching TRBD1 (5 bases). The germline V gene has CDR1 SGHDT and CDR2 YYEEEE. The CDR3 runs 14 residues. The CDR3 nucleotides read TGTGCCAGCAGTTTGGGGGGGGAAGGATCACCCCTCCACTTT. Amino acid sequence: CASSLGGEGSPLHF. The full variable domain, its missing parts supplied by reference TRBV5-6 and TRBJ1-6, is DAGVTQSPTHLIKTRGQQVTLRCSPKSGHDTVSWYQQALGQGPQFIFQYYEEEERQRGNFPDRFSGHQFPNYSSELNVNALLLGDSALYLCASSLGGEGSPLHFGNGTRLTVT.